The clone carrying this T cell receptor beta chain was recorded at least ten times. Profiling relied on immunoSEQ multiplex PCR, and the TCRdb table lists in-frame clones only, not all of them. The repertoire holds some 140,000 clones, approximately 90% seen once, with approximately 9.4% in the top ten. CDR1 and CDR2 (germline): SGHNT, YYREEE (reference sequence). Trimming took 3 bases from V and 2 from J; bases not matched to a gene: 6. The CDR3 is made up of 15 amino acids. This record comes from a study of T cell responses to AZD1222 COVID-19 vaccine. The TCR originated in an adult who received the AZD1222 COVID-19 vaccine. The chain links TRBV5-4 to TRBJ2-7, with TRBD2 matching over 9 bases. Source: peripheral blood, taken 28 days after the second AZD1222 dose. The CDR3 spells CASSYLGLAPYEQYF. The CDR3 coding sequence is TGTGCCAGCAGCTACCTGGGACTAGCTCCCTACGAGCAGTACTTC.